Below, 32 T cell receptor beta chains from the same sample are listed, as sequenced in a study of blood T cells in healthy people across ages. Using a J-beta primer mix together with a sample-barcoded 5' primer, a second PCR was run for roughly 6 to 12 cycles. TCRdb passed the 5' RACE reads through MiXCR, listing each CDR3 protein once. The table has about 1.1 million distinct CDR3 sequences, about two fifths seen once. Material for sequencing was blood. The receptors were gathered from a man aged 18 to 29 in good health.

V usage is TRBV6-2 or TRBV6-3 and J usage is TRBJ1-5; D not certain. The V gene's germline CDR1 is MNHEY and CDR2 SVGEGT. Trimming shortened V by 7 bases and J by 7 bases, and 11 bases separated the two germline ends. The length of the CDR3 is 12 residues. The CDR3 sequence: CASNPVGQPQHF. DNA of the CDR3: TGTGCCAGCAACCCGGTGGGACAGCCCCAGCATTTT.

In DNA form, the CDR3 reads TGCAGGGTTAAACAGGGGGCTGGGAACACTGAAGCTTTCTTT. Translating gives CRVKQGAGNTEAFF. The gene calls are TRBV20-1 and TRBJ1-1; 9 bases agree with TRBD1. The CDR3 contains 14 residues. Per the germline V gene, CDR1 is DFQATT and CDR2 is SNEGSKA (reference sequence).

The rearrangement links TRBV6-2 or TRBV6-3 to TRBJ1-1; possible D gene TRBD1, 6 bases. V gave up 5 bases and J gave up 7 bases, with 23 bases separating them. Germline CDR1 and CDR2: MNHEY and SVGEGT. This CDR3 has 16 amino acids. CDR3 region: CASSATDAGVKGEAFF. The CDR3 bases are TGTGCCAGCAGTGCCACTGATGCAGGGGTAAAAGGTGAAGCTTTCTTT.

This chain joins TRBV4-2 and TRBJ1-5, with a weak D call TRBD1 (6 bases). Germline assignment: CDR1 LGHNA and CDR2 YNFKEQ. The V gene lost 3 bases and the J gene lost 4 bases, with 10 bases spanning the gap. CDR3 length: 14 residues. The CDR3 DNA follows: TGTGCCAGCAGCCACCGGGGGACAAATCAGCCCCAGCATTTT. It is translated as CASSHRGTNQPQHF.

V is TRBV12-3 or TRBV12-4 and J is TRBJ2-7; 12 bases map to TRBD2. The CDR3 totals 15 residues. Trimming cost V 5 bases and J 3 bases; bases outside gene matches: 5. The CDR3 coding sequence is TGTGCCAGCAGTCTAGGGACTAGCGGGTTCTACGAGCAGTACTTC. It codes for CASSLGTSGFYEQYF.

Concerning this clonotype itself: Just one base apart from a much larger clone, this may be a read error. This chain links TRBV20-1 with TRBJ2-1; D remains unclear. Trimming stripped 7 bases from V and 6 bases from J, with 1 base between. Germline assignment: CDR1 DFQATT and CDR2 SNEGSKA (reference sequence). CDR3 length equals 8 residues. The CDR3: CSGNEQFF. In DNA, the CDR3 is TGCAGTGGCAATGAGCAGTTCTTC.

The V gene is TRBV11-2, the J gene TRBJ2-1; D remains unclear. V was cut by 4 bases and J by 6 bases, with 13 bases left in between. CDR1 SGHAT and CDR2 FQNNGV come from the germline V gene. The CDR3 totals 14 residues. For the CDR3, the DNA is TGTGCCAGCAGCTCACTATACCGACCCAATGAGCAGTTCTTC. This sequence encodes CASSSLYRPNEQFF.

This rearrangement joins TRBV7-8 to TRBJ2-3; 11 bases fit TRBD2. The germline V gene encodes CDR1 SGHVS and CDR2 FQNEAQ. Trimming cost V 2 bases and J 6 bases; bases outside gene matches: 10. This CDR3 comprises 17 residues. The CDR3 DNA follows: TGTGCCAGCAGCTTAAAATGGACTAGCGGGCCACGGGATACGCAGTATTTT. It specifies CASSLKWTSGPRDTQYF.

Only a few counts were recorded for this clonotype. The CDR3 DNA sequence: TGTGCCAGCAGTTACGGGAAAGAGACCCAGTACTTC. Its translation is CASSYGKETQYF. V gene TRBV6-2 or TRBV6-3 combines with J gene TRBJ2-5; D is undetermined. V was shortened by 2 bases and J by 3 bases, with 4 bases between the two germline ends. The CDR3 has 12 amino acids. The germline CDR1 and CDR2 sequences are MNHEY and SVGEGT.

The rearrangement uses TRBV10-3 and TRBJ2-3; unclear D gene. Germline CDR1 is ENHRY and CDR2 is SYGVKD. The ends were cut back, 5 bases at V and 4 bases at J, with 7 bases in the middle. The CDR3 has 12 amino acids. The CDR3 DNA is TGTGCCATCAGTCGCACCTCAGATACGCAGTATTTT. Protein sequence: CAISRTSDTQYF.

This clonotype was seen only a few times. The V call is TRBV7-2, the J call TRBJ2-7; possible D gene TRBD2, 6 bases. The V end lost 2 bases, the J end lost 2 bases, and 10 bases lay between the germline ends. This CDR3 is built from 14 residues. Germline CDR1 reads SGHTA; CDR2 reads FQGNSA. This chain's CDR3 is CASSLLLAAYEQYF. DNA for the CDR3: TGTGCCAGCAGCTTATTACTAGCCGCCTACGAGCAGTACTTC.

This clonotype has a handful of counts. The chain links TRBV7-2 to TRBJ1-6; unclear D gene. The CDR3 consists of 15 residues. Trimming left V 5 bases short and J 2 bases short, with 10 bases between. Germline loops: CDR1 SGHTA, CDR2 FQGNSA. The chain's CDR3 is CASSARAPYNSPLHF. Written as DNA, the CDR3 is TGTGCCAGCAGCGCCCGGGCTCCCTATAATTCACCCCTCCACTTT. The whole variable domain, filled in from reference TRBV7-2 and TRBJ1-6, reads GAGVSQSPSNKVTEKGKDVELRCDPISGHTALYWYRQSLGQGLEFLIYFQGNSAPDKSGLPSDRFSAERTGGSVSTLTIQRTQQEDSAVYLCASSARAPYNSPLHFGNGTRLTVT.

The table lists this clonotype with a few counts. This chain links TRBV10-3 with TRBJ1-2; the match to TRBD1 covers 7 bases. CDR1 is ENHRY and CDR2 is SYGVKD in the germline V gene. The J segment lost 3 bases and the V segment lost 2 bases, leaving 3 bases of the junction unmatched. CDR3 length equals 14 residues. In DNA, the CDR3 is TGTGCCATCAGTGAGACCACAGGGGACTATGGCTACACCTTC. Translating it yields CAISETTGDYGYTF.

The rearrangement joins TRBV20-1 to TRBJ2-1; 11 nucleotides line up with TRBD2. The CDR3 length is 13 residues. Per the germline V gene, CDR1 is DFQATT and CDR2 is SNEGSKA (reference sequence). V gave up 6 bases and J gave up 7 bases; unmatched junction bases: 5. The CDR3 sequence: CSAPGLAANEQFF. The CDR3 DNA follows: TGCAGTGCCCCGGGACTAGCGGCTAATGAGCAGTTCTTC.

This clonotype was seen a single time. The chain uses TRBV21-1 and TRBJ1-2; TRBD1, as called in the table, went unchecked against the DNA. TRBV21-1 is listed as a pseudogene. The CDR3 runs to 16 residues. This chain's CDR3 is CASSKEPDRGQGRYTF. Here the CDR3 DNA reads TGTGCCAGCAGCAAAGAACCCGACCGAGGACAGGGACGCTACACCTTC.

In its sample, this clonotype was seen a few times. This chain connects TRBV9 to TRBJ2-7; 10 bases line up with TRBD2. The J call may be wrong; the DNA end is better matched by TRBJ2-5. Germline V gene data show CDR1 as SGDLS and CDR2 as YYNGEE. The CDR3 length is 14 residues. The CDR3 protein is CASSPLAGKETQYF. In DNA, the CDR3 is TGTGCCAGCAGCCCACTAGCGGGGAAGGAGACCCAGTACTTC.

This chain connects TRBV5-1 to TRBJ2-3, with 11 bases identical to TRBD2. The germline CDR1 and CDR2 sequences are SGHRS and YFSETQ. The CDR3 is 16 amino acids. V lost 4 bases, J lost 5 bases, and 9 bases stayed unmatched. CDR3 amino acids: CASSITPGTSGDTQYF. CDR3 sequence (DNA): TGCGCCAGCAGCATAACTCCCGGGACTAGCGGAGATACGCAGTATTTT.

The V call is TRBV20-1, the J call TRBJ2-5; 12 nucleotides align to TRBD2. Germline CDR1 DFQATT, CDR2 SNEGSKA (reference sequence). This CDR3 spans 14 amino acids. Trimming cost V 5 bases and J 4 bases; bases outside gene matches: 5. The CDR3 DNA reads as TGCAGTGCTTCTAGCGGGGGGGCCCCAGAGACCCAGTACTTC. As protein: CSASSGGAPETQYF.

In this sample, this clonotype turned up once. Sequence at one end of the junction differs from germline and may be a read error. The V and J genes are TRBV12-3 or TRBV12-4 and TRBJ1-2, with D perhaps TRBD1 (6 bases). The CDR3 length is 16 residues. The CDR3 loop reads CASSKYQGQGNYGYTF. CDR3 coding DNA: TGCGCCAGCAGTAAATATCAGGGGCAGGGGAACTATGGCTACACCTTC.

The rearrangement uses TRBV20-1 and TRBJ2-2, with unresolved D. The CDR3 is made up of 13 amino acids. V lost 5 bases, J lost 6 bases, and 13 bases lay in between. Per the germline V gene, CDR1 is DFQATT and CDR2 is SNEGSKA (reference sequence). This CDR3 is CSAAEASAGELFF. CDR3 sequence (DNA): TGCAGTGCTGCGGAAGCCTCCGCCGGGGAGCTGTTTTTT.

This clonotype was found a few times. The CDR3, as DNA: TGTGCCAGCAGCTATAAGACAGGAATGATGGCCAAACCTGGGGCCAACGTCCTGACTTTC. Protein product: CASSYKTGMMAKPGANVLTF. The chain combines TRBV5-6 with TRBJ2-6; weak D call: TRBD1 (6 bases). Per the germline V gene, CDR1 is SGHDT and CDR2 is YYEEEE. V was trimmed by 3 bases and J by 2 bases, leaving 24 bases between them. CDR3 size: 20 residues.

This clonotype was found once. CDR3 loop: CASSQGYESGYTF. The CDR3, as DNA: TGCGCCAGCAGCCAAGGGTATGAGAGTGGCTACACCTTC. The V call is TRBV4-3, the J call TRBJ1-2, with D uncertain. The CDR3 runs 13 residues. In germline, CDR1 is LGHNA, CDR2 YSLEER. Trimming removed 1 base from V and 7 bases from J, with 10 bases in between.

V gene TRBV7-2 combines with J gene TRBJ2-5; 13 nucleotides line up with TRBD2. This CDR3 is 16 amino acids long. In germline, CDR1 is SGHTA, CDR2 FQGNSA. Trimming removed 2 bases from V and 11 bases from J; junction bases left unmatched: 11. CDR3 DNA: TGTGCCAGCAGCTTATCCGGACTAGCGGGGGTGAATGAGCAGTACTTC. Translated: CASSLSGLAGVNEQYF. The full variable domain, in which reference TRBV7-2 and TRBJ2-5 provide the parts outside the CDR3, is GAGVSQSPSNKVTEKGKDVELRCDPISGHTALYWYRQSLGQGLEFLIYFQGNSAPDKSGLPSDRFSAERTGGSVSTLTIQRTQQEDSAVYLCASSLSGLAGVNEQYFGPGTRLLVL.

This clonotype has a handful of counts. Relative to the germline gene, one junction end is altered; a read error may explain this. This chain links TRBV6-1 with TRBJ2-3; 11 nucleotides match TRBD2. The germline gives CDR1 MNHNS, CDR2 SASEGT. The CDR3 spans 20 residues. The CDR3 loop reads CATSERSPQTSGEQGDTQYF. The CDR3, as DNA: TGTGCCACCAGTGAGCGCTCCCCTCAGACTAGCGGGGAACAGGGAGATACGCAGTATTTT.

This clonotype was counted only a few times. V usage is TRBV6-6 and J usage is TRBJ2-3; either TRBD1 or TRBD2 may fit D (5 bases each). Deletions cut 6 bases from V and 9 bases from J, with 13 bases between. The V gene's germline CDR1 is MNHNY and CDR2 SVGAGI (reference sequence). This CDR3 is 12 amino acids long. The CDR3 DNA reads TGTGCCAGCAGGAAGACTGAGGGGACGCAGTATTTT. Its translation is CASRKTEGTQYF.

This rearrangement joins TRBV6-2 or TRBV6-3 to TRBJ2-1, with 9 bases matching TRBD2. This CDR3 spans 17 amino acids. The V and J ends lost 6 bases and 2 bases, in that order; junction bases with no gene match: 11. Germline V lookup: CDR1 MNHEY, CDR2 SVGEGT. The CDR3 coding sequence is TGTGCCAGCAGCTCCCTCTCTAGCGGGGATCCCTACAATGAGCAGTTCTTC. This translates into CASSSLSSGDPYNEQFF.

The V gene is TRBV4-3, the J gene TRBJ2-4, with D possibly called TRBD1 or TRBD2 (5 bases each). Per germline, CDR1 LGHNA and CDR2 YSLEER. The CDR3 covers 14 residues. Between the trimmed V and J ends, which lost 0 bases and 15 bases, there was a span of 18 bases. CDR3 in amino acids: CASSQDNLSPGTYF. The CDR3 DNA sequence: TGCGCCAGCAGCCAAGACAATTTATCTCCAGGGACGTACTTC.

In its sample, this clonotype was seen a few times. The V call is TRBV9, the J call TRBJ2-7; the D is unclear. This CDR3 has 14 amino acids. The V gene lost 0 bases and the J gene lost 4 bases, with 11 bases spanning the gap. Germline lookup yields CDR1 SGDLS and CDR2 YYNGEE. Here the CDR3 DNA reads TGTGCCAGCAGCGTAGCCCCAAACGGATACGAGCAGTACTTC. It encodes CASSVAPNGYEQYF.

A single count supports this clonotype. The chain links TRBV7-2 to TRBJ2-3, with D perhaps TRBD2 (5 bases). V was shortened by 2 bases and J by 4 bases, with 13 bases between the two germline ends. Germline CDR1 and CDR2: SGHTA and FQGNSA. CDR3 size: 15 residues. The chain's CDR3 is CASSLRGSGPDTQYF. DNA for the CDR3: TGTGCCAGCAGCTTACGAGGGAGCGGTCCAGATACGCAGTATTTT.

The chain is built from TRBV3-1 and TRBJ1-2; D is ambiguous. The germline V gene encodes CDR1 LGHDT and CDR2 YNNKEL (reference sequence). V gave up 0 bases and J gave up 6 bases, with 14 bases separating them. CDR3 length: 15 residues. The CDR3 here is CASSQEAGPPDGYTF. The CDR3 DNA follows: TGTGCCAGCAGCCAAGAGGCAGGACCTCCGGATGGCTACACCTTC.

There are a few counts of this clonotype. The chain couples TRBV25-1 to TRBJ1-1, with 7 bases identical to TRBD1. The V gene end was trimmed by 2 bases and the J gene end by 7 bases; junction bases not matched to a gene: 4. The length of the CDR3 is 13 residues. Germline CDR1 MGHDK, CDR2 SYGVNS. The CDR3 bases are TGTGCCAGCAGTGAACCCTGGGACAGTGAAGCTTTCTTT. The encoded protein is CASSEPWDSEAFF.

This clonotype was observed a few times. The chain uses TRBV4-2 and TRBJ1-2, with D tentatively TRBD1 (5 bases). Trimming cost V 3 bases and J 5 bases, with 16 bases left between them. CDR3 length: 15 residues. Germline loops: CDR1 LGHNA, CDR2 YNFKEQ. The CDR3 here is CASSQRLRESYGYTF. CDR3 nucleotides: TGTGCCAGCAGCCAGCGCCTCAGGGAAAGTTATGGCTACACCTTC.